This T cell receptor (beta chain) was observed in a study of shared clonotypes between healthy human individuals. Profiled with immunoSEQ multiplex PCR; TCRdb holds only in-frame clones, not every one. The sample has about 960,000 clones; approximately 80% are singletons. The clonotype comes from a man between 18 and 29 years old in good health. Specimen: memory CD4+ T cells sorted from blood. The subset is: CD45RA-negative fraction.

In nucleotides, the CDR3 is TGTGCCAGCAGCTTACAGGGGAGGAACACTGAAGCTTTCTTT. Its translation is CASSLQGRNTEAFF. The gene calls are TRBV7-9 and TRBJ1-1; possibly TRBD1 for D (6 bases). Trimming removed 2 bases from V and 1 base from J, with 8 bases in between. The CDR3 has 14 amino acids. In germline, CDR1 is SEHNR, CDR2 FQNEAQ (reference sequence).